This T cell receptor beta chain emerged from a study of blood T cell repertoires in COVID-19. Overall study: Whether acute or convalescent, the COVID-19 samples came from the United States, Italy and Spain. The analysed material was cDNA or gDNA that came from T cells, B-cell-depleted T cells, or PBMCs.

TCRdb's table, derived via immunoSEQ multiplex PCR, lists solely in-frame clones and lacks some. The table has around 280,000 clones, 88% seen once. The ends lost 2 bases at V and 1 base at J; junction bases unmatched: 5. In germline, CDR1 is MNHEY, CDR2 SMNVEV (reference sequence). The CDR3 totals 17 residues. This sequence was found in a woman in her twenties or thirties with COVID-19, enrolled during active disease. What was sequenced was peripheral blood. V is TRBV27 and J is TRBJ1-2; TRBD1 aligns across 12 bases. CDR3 sequence reads: CASSLLGQGAFNYGYTF. CDR3 nucleotides: TGTGCCAGCAGTTTACTGGGACAGGGGGCCTTTAACTATGGCTACACCTTC.